A selection of T cell receptor beta chains follows, all from one sample in a study. TCRdb re-derived calls from the 5' RACE reads in MiXCR, one entry per CDR3 protein. The repertoire consists of 55,000 or so distinct CDR3 sequences, with about 20% occurring once and the leading ten covering 3.2%. Sequencing was done on a sample of tumor-infiltrating Tregs sorted from the breast tumor. These receptors all come from a female donor with breast cancer. Both conserved end residues are trimmed from each CDR3. Rows give clone size only sometimes, using once, few, many, or a class for an expanded clone.

clone_size j_call v_call cdr3_aa
- TRBJ2-3 TRBV6-2/TRBV6-3 ASSSTSYDVDTQY
many TRBJ2-3 TRBV20-1 SASGGAQLGTDTQY
few TRBJ1-2 TRBV27 ASSSARAANYGYT
few TRBJ1-2 TRBV7-9 ASSLDGSPYGYT
- TRBJ2-7 TRBV5-1 ASSLAGWGAGGTYEQY
- TRBJ2-1 TRBV9 ASIPGTPRSYNEQF
few TRBJ2-2 TRBV9 ASSGGTVNTGELF
many TRBJ1-5 TRBV7-2 ASSLGESNQPQH
many TRBJ2-1 TRBV4-1 ASSGSGAFNEQF
many TRBJ2-7 TRBV3-1 ASSQTGVSYEQY
many TRBJ2-6 TRBV12-3/TRBV12-4 ASSRTAGANVLT
few TRBJ2-3 TRBV5-1 ASSFGGRDTDTQY
- TRBJ2-7 TRBV12-3/TRBV12-4 ASSLNTGGYYEQY
- TRBJ2-5 TRBV4-1 ASSQRAGGAETQY